This entry lists 14 T cell receptor beta chains sequenced from one sample in a study of blood T cell repertoires in COVID-19. Clones were read by immunoSEQ multiplex PCR, and TCRdb kept only the in-frame ones, dropping some. The sample holds fewer than 250,000 clones, roughly nine tenths seen once. Sequencing was performed on peripheral blood. The receptors here all came from a woman in her forties or fifties with acute or convalescent COVID-19.

The V gene is TRBV19, the J gene TRBJ2-7; no clear D. Trimming left V 5 bases short and J 2 bases short, with 16 bases between. The V gene's germline CDR1 is LNHDA and CDR2 SQIVND (reference sequence). The CDR3 extends over 15 amino acids. The CDR3 reads CASSVNVVAAYEQYF. The CDR3 bases are TGTGCCAGTAGTGTAAACGTCGTGGCCGCCTACGAGCAGTACTTC.

This clone has at least ten counts. This chain uses TRBV19 with TRBJ1-5, with D possibly matching TRBD1 (5 bases). From germline, CDR1 is LNHDA and CDR2 SQIVND (reference sequence). This CDR3 is built from 14 residues. V was cut by 5 bases and J by 3 bases, with 11 bases left in between. DNA of the CDR3: TGTGCCAGTAGTGGAGGGGTCATCAATCAGCCCCAGCATTTT. Translation gives CASSGGVINQPQHF. Full variable domain (remainder filled in from reference TRBV19 and TRBJ1-5): DGGITQSPKYLFRKEGQNVTLSCEQNLNHDAMYWYRQDPGQGLRLIYYSQIVNDFQKGDIAEGYSVSREKKESFPLTVTSAQKNPTAFYLCASSGGVINQPQHFGDGTRLSIL.

This chain connects TRBV11-3 to TRBJ2-7; D gene uncertain. Germline assignment: CDR1 SGHNT and CDR2 YENEEA. V lost 5 bases and J 3 bases, leaving 5 bases between the germline ends. The CDR3 runs 11 residues. In DNA form, the CDR3 reads TGTGCCAGCAGCATTCACTACGAGCAGTACTTC. Its translation: CASSIHYEQYF.

This clone was recorded once. This sequence joins TRBV11-2 and TRBJ2-5; TRBD1 matches 9 bases. V shed 5 bases and J 3 bases; nucleotides not matched to a gene: 1. The CDR3 length is 13 residues. Looked up from germline, CDR1 is SGHAT and CDR2 is FQNNGV. This CDR3 reads CASSRDREETQYF. CDR3 nucleotides: TGTGCCAGCAGCCGGGACAGGGAAGAGACCCAGTACTTC.

This chain joins TRBV5-1 and TRBJ1-3, with 8 bases that match TRBD1. Trimming cost V 3 bases and J 0 bases; bases outside gene matches: 2. Germline V lookup: CDR1 SGHRS, CDR2 YFSETQ. The CDR3 is made up of 15 amino acids. CDR3 amino acids: CASSSTGASGNTIYF. The CDR3 DNA is TGCGCCAGCAGCTCGACAGGGGCCTCTGGAAACACCATATATTTT. The entire variable domain, with the rest obtained from reference TRBV5-1 and TRBJ1-3, is as follows: KAGVTQTPRYLIKTRGQQVTLSCSPISGHRSVSWYQQTPGQGLQFLFEYFSETQRNKGNFPGRFSGRQFSNSRSEMNVSTLELGDSALYLCASSSTGASGNTIYFGEGSWLTVV.

V usage is TRBV19 and J usage is TRBJ2-1; 11 bases fit TRBD1. The V segment lost 8 bases and the J segment 12 bases; nucleotides outside the gene matches: 15. Germline CDR1 and CDR2: LNHDA and SQIVND (reference sequence). The CDR3 has 15 residues. The CDR3: CASSDRGLDNAGQFF. In DNA, the CDR3 is TGTGCCAGTTCGGACAGGGGGCTAGACAATGCGGGGCAGTTCTTC. The complete variable domain, with remaining parts taken from reference TRBV19 and TRBJ2-1, reads DGGITQSPKYLFRKEGQNVTLSCEQNLNHDAMYWYRQDPGQGLRLIYYSQIVNDFQKGDIAEGYSVSREKKESFPLTVTSAQKNPTAFYLCASSDRGLDNAGQFFGPGTRLTVL.

The V call is TRBV15, the J call TRBJ2-3; TRBD1 is a possible D gene (5 bases). V was clipped by 11 bases and J by 5 bases, with 17 bases between them. CDR3 size: 13 residues. CDR1 and CDR2 (germline): LNHNV, YYDKDF (reference sequence). The CDR3 spells CAVGARSRDTQYF. The CDR3 DNA sequence: TGTGCCGTAGGGGCCAGATCTCGAGATACGCAGTATTTT.

V usage is TRBV9 and J usage is TRBJ2-7; a possible D gene is TRBD2 (5 bases). CDR1 SGDLS and CDR2 YYNGEE come from the germline V gene. The CDR3 covers 14 residues. V gave up 7 bases and J gave up 4 bases, with 18 bases separating them. CDR3 loop: CASALSPEGYEQYF. In DNA form, the CDR3 reads TGTGCCAGCGCCCTGAGTCCAGAGGGTTACGAGCAGTACTTC.

This rearrangement joins TRBV2 to TRBJ1-2; 9 nucleotides agree with TRBD1. Trimming at V came to 5 bases and at J to 6 bases, leaving 7 bases not matched to a gene. Germline loops: CDR1 SNHLY, CDR2 FYNNEI. The CDR3 is made up of 14 amino acids. CDR3 in amino acids: CASSFRTGDNGYTF. As DNA, the CDR3 is TGTGCCAGCAGTTTTAGGACAGGGGATAATGGCTACACCTTC.

The chain employs TRBV5-1 and TRBJ1-1; no clear D gene. Germline CDR1 SGHRS, CDR2 YFSETQ. V shed 5 bases and J shed 2 bases, with 10 bases lying between them. The CDR3 covers 13 residues. CDR3 nucleotide sequence: TGCGCCAGCAGTCGGACTTATAACACTGAAGCTTTCTTT. Translation: CASSRTYNTEAFF.

The rearrangement uses TRBV6-5 and TRBJ2-3, with 12 bases matching TRBD2. V trimming: 5 bases; J trimming: 6 bases; junction bases outside the gene matches: 3. Germline V gene sequence: CDR1 MNHEY, CDR2 SVGAGI. The CDR3 runs to 14 residues. The chain's CDR3 is CASSLLAGGDTQYF. The DNA of the CDR3 is TGTGCCAGCAGTCTGCTAGCGGGGGGGGATACGCAGTATTTT.

The chain carries TRBV2 and TRBJ1-5; TRBD1 agrees at 7 bases. Losses at the gene ends were 9 bases for V and 7 bases for J; bases not matched to a gene: 15. The germline V gene encodes CDR1 SNHLY and CDR2 FYNNEI. The CDR3 has 15 amino acids. The CDR3 here is CASQRRTGEGQPQHF. The CDR3 DNA follows: TGTGCCAGTCAGAGAAGGACAGGCGAGGGACAGCCCCAGCATTTT.

The chain has TRBV18 and TRBJ2-3, with D possibly matching TRBD2 (5 bases). The V and J ends lost 3 bases and 7 bases respectively, with 14 bases between them. CDR1 is KGHSH, CDR2 LQKENI, per germline. The CDR3 has 14 amino acids. The CDR3 reads CASSPAGGGHTQYF. Here the CDR3 DNA reads TGTGCCAGCTCACCGGCCGGAGGTGGACATACGCAGTATTTT.

The V gene is TRBV10-1, the J gene TRBJ2-3; TRBD1 is a possible D gene (5 bases). Trimming cost V 4 bases and J 10 bases, with 12 bases left between them. CDR1 and CDR2 (germline): WNHNN, SYGVQD (reference sequence). This CDR3 has 12 residues. The CDR3 DNA is TGCGCCAGCAGTGTCCAGATGGGGCCGCAGTATTTT. Encoded protein: CASSVQMGPQYF.